What follows are 8 T cell receptor beta chains derived from one specimen sequenced in a study of blood T cell repertoires in COVID-19. Using immunoSEQ multiplex PCR, the repertoire was profiled, and TCRdb retains in-frame clones only, with some absent. The data hold more than 200,000 clones, with around nine tenths observed a single time. Source material: peripheral blood. The source of these receptors is a woman in her fifties or sixties with COVID-19, enrolled during active disease.

CDR3 in DNA: TGTGCCAGCAGTTACTCAAGGGGGGGAGAGACCCAGTACTTC. As protein: CASSYSRGGETQYF. This chain links TRBV6-2 or TRBV6-3 with TRBJ2-5; maybe TRBD2 (7 bases). V dropped 0 bases and J dropped 4 bases, with 9 bases sitting between them. The CDR3 runs to 14 residues. Germline V lookup: CDR1 MNHEY, CDR2 SVGEGT.

The chain couples TRBV19 to TRBJ1-3, with D unresolved. The length of the CDR3 is 15 residues. Germline V gene data show CDR1 as LNHDA and CDR2 as SQIVND (reference sequence). Trimming took off 5 bases at V and 1 base at J, with 12 bases between the two ends. The CDR3 sequence is CASSPRRGSGNTIYF. The CDR3 coding sequence is TGTGCCAGTAGTCCCCGTAGAGGTTCTGGAAACACCATATATTTT.

V is TRBV30 and J is TRBJ2-1; possible D gene TRBD2, 8 bases. The CDR3 runs to 16 residues. Trimming removed 3 bases at V and 3 bases at J, with 18 bases between. The germline CDR1 and CDR2 sequences are GTSNPN and SVGIG (reference sequence). Here the CDR3 reads CAWSEGAGGLYNEQFF. The CDR3 bases are TGTGCCTGGAGCGAGGGGGCGGGAGGCCTCTACAATGAGCAGTTCTTC. Looking up the rest from reference TRBV30 and TRBJ2-1 gives the full variable domain: SQTIHQWPATLVQPVGSPLSLECTVEGTSNPNLYWYRQAAGRGLQLLFYSVGIGQISSEVPQNLSASRPQDRQFILSSKKLLLSDSGFYLCAWSEGAGGLYNEQFFGPGTRLTVL.

Regarding this clone: The sample has other DNA sequences that encode this CDR3 too. V usage is TRBV3-1 (or the pseudogene TRBV3-2) and J usage is TRBJ2-7; D unclear. This CDR3 comprises 12 residues. V was trimmed by 2 bases and J by 2 bases, leaving 4 bases between them. Germline V gene lookup returns CDR1 LGHDT and CDR2 YNNKEL (reference sequence). CDR3 DNA sequence: TGTGCCAGCAGCCAAACGGCCTACGAGCAGTACTTC. It codes for CASSQTAYEQYF.

The V gene is TRBV3-1 (or the pseudogene TRBV3-2), the J gene TRBJ2-5; no clear D. Germline V CDR1 and CDR2: LGHDT, YNNKEL (reference sequence). This CDR3 region has 11 residues. V was trimmed by 7 bases and J by 4 bases, leaving 7 bases between them. CDR3 bases: TGTGCCAGCACCTCCTCAGAGACCCAGTACTTC. Residues: CASTSSETQYF.

J is TRBJ1-6 and V is TRBV5-1, with a weak D call TRBD1 (6 bases). Trimming left V 4 bases short and J 3 bases short, with 11 bases between. The germline V gene has CDR1 SGHRS and CDR2 YFSETQ. The CDR3 contains 15 residues. The CDR3 DNA reads as TGCGCCAGCAGCATAGGACAGCTCTATAATTCACCCCTCCACTTT. Translation gives CASSIGQLYNSPLHF. Drawing the rest from reference TRBV5-1 and TRBJ1-6, the complete variable domain is KAGVTQTPRYLIKTRGQQVTLSCSPISGHRSVSWYQQTPGQGLQFLFEYFSETQRNKGNFPGRFSGRQFSNSRSEMNVSTLELGDSALYLCASSIGQLYNSPLHFGNGTRLTVT.

The genes are TRBV5-5 and TRBJ2-2; no firm D call. The CDR3 sequence is 13 residues long. Per the germline V gene, CDR1 is SGHKS and CDR2 is YYEKEE (reference sequence). Deletions cut 4 bases from V and 1 base from J, with 5 bases between. The CDR3 DNA follows: TGTGCCAGCAGCCGTAGGAACACCGGGGAGCTGTTTTTT. It encodes CASSRRNTGELFF.

This chain links TRBV6-6 with TRBJ1-5; TRBD1 aligns across 9 bases. The CDR3 contains 14 residues. The V gene's germline CDR1 is MNHNY and CDR2 SVGAGI (reference sequence). The junction had 8 bases not matched to a gene; V was cut back by 10 bases and J by 4 bases. CDR3 region: CAITSGTGNQPQHF. The CDR3 DNA reads as TGTGCCATCACCTCCGGGACAGGGAATCAGCCCCAGCATTTT.